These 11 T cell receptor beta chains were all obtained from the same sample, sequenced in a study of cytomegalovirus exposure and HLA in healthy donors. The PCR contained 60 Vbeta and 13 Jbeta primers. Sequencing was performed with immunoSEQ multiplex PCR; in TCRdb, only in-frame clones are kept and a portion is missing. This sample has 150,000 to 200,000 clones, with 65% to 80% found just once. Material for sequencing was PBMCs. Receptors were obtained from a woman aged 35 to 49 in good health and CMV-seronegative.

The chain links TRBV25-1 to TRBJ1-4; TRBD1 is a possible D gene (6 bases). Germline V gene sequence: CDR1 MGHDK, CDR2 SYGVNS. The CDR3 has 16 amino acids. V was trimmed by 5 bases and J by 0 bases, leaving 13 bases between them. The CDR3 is CASSTLQGATNEKLFF. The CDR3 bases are TGTGCCAGCAGTACCCTACAGGGAGCAACTAATGAAAAACTGTTTTTT.

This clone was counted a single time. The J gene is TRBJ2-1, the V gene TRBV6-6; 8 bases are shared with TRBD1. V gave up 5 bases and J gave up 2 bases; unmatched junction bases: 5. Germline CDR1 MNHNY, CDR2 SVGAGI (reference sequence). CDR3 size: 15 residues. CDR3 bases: TGTGCCAGCAGTGTACAGGGGGTTGCCTACAATGAGCAGTTCTTC. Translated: CASSVQGVAYNEQFF.

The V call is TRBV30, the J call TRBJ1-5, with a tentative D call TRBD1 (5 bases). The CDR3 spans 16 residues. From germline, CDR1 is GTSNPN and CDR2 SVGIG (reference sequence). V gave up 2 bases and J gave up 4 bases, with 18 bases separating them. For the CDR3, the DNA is TGTGCCTGGAGTCCGATTCGGGGGTTGGGAAATCAGCCCCAGCATTTT. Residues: CAWSPIRGLGNQPQHF.

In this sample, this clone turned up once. The CDR3 is CASSFGGPPYNEQFF. Written as DNA, the CDR3 is TGTGCCAGCAGTTTCGGGGGGCCCCCCTACAATGAGCAGTTCTTC. This chain joins TRBV27 and TRBJ2-1, with D possibly matching TRBD2 (7 bases). Trimming stripped 3 bases from V and 2 bases from J, with 11 bases between. Germline CDR1 reads MNHEY; CDR2 reads SMNVEV (reference sequence). This CDR3 spans 15 amino acids.

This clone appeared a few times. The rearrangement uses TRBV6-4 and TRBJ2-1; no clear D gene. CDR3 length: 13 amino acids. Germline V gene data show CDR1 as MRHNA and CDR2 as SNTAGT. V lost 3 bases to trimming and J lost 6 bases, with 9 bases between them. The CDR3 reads CASSETESNEQFF. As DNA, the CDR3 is TGTGCCAGCAGTGAGACGGAGAGCAATGAGCAGTTCTTC.

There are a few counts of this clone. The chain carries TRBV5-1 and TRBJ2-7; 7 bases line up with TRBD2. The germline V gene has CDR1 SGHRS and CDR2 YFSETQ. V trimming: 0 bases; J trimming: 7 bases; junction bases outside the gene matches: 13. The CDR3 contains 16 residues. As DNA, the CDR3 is TGCGCCAGCAGCTTGGGGGCGGGCGGGGGATCCGCGGAGCAGTACTTC. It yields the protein CASSLGAGGGSAEQYF.

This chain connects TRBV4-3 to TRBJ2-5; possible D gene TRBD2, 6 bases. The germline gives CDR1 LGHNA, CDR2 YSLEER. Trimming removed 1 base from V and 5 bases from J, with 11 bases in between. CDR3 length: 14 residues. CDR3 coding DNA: TGCGCCAGCAGCCAAGTGGGGGGTTGGGAGACCCAGTACTTC. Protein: CASSQVGGWETQYF.

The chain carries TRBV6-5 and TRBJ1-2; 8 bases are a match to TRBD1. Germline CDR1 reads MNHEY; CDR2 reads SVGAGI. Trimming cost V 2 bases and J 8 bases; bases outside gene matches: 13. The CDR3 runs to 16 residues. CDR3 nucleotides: TGTGCCAGCAGTTACAGTCTAGACCGGACAGGGACGGGCTACACCTTC. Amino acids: CASSYSLDRTGTGYTF.

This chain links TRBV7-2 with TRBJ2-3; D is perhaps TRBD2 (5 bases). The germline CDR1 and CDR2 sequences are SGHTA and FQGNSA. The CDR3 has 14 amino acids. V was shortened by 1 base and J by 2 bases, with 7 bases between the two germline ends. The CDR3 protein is CASSLGGPTDTQYF. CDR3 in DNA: TGTGCCAGCAGCTTAGGAGGGCCCACAGATACGCAGTATTTT.

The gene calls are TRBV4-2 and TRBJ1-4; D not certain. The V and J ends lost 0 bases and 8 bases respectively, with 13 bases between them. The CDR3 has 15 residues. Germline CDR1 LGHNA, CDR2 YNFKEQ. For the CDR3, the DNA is TGTGCCAGCAGCCAAGAGTCATCCCCGAGCGAAAAACTGTTTTTT. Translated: CASSQESSPSEKLFF.

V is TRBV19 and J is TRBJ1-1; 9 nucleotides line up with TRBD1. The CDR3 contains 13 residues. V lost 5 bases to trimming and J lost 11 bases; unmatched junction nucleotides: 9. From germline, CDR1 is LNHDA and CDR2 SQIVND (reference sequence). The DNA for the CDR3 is TGTGCCAGTAGTCTCCAAGGGACAGGGTGGGCTTTCTTT. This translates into CASSLQGTGWAFF.